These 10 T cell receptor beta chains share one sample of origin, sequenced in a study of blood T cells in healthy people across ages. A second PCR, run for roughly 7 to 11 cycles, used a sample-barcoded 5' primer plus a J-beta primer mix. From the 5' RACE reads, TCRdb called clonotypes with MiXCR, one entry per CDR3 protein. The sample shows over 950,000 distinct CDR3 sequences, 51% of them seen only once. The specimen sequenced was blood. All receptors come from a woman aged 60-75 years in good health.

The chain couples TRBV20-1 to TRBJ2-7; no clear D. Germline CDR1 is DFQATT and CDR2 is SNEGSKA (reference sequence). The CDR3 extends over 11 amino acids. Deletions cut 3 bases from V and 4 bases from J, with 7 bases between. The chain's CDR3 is CSASKDYEQYF. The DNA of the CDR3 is TGCAGTGCTAGTAAGGATTACGAGCAGTACTTC.

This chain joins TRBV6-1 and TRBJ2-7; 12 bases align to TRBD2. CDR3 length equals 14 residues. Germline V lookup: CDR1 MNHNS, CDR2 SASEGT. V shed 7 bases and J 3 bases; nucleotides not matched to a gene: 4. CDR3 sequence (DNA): TGTGCCAGCAAGTTGACTAGCGGGAGCTACGAGCAGTACTTC. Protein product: CASKLTSGSYEQYF.

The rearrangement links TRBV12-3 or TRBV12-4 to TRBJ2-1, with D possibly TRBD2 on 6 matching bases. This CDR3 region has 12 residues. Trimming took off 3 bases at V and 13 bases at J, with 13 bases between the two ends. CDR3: CASSFRRETQFF. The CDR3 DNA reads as TGTGCCAGCAGTTTTCGGAGGGAGACCCAGTTCTTC.

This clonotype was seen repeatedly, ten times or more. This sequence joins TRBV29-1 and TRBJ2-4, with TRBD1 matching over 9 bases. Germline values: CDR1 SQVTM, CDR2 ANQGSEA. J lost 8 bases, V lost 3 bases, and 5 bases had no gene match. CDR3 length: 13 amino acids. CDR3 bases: TGCAGCGTTGATCAGGGACAGGGAGACATTCAGTACTTC. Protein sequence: CSVDQGQGDIQYF.

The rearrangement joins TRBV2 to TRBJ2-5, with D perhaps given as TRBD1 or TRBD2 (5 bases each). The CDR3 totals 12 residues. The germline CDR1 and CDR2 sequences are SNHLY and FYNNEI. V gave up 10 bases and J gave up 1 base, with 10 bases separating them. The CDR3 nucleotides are TGTGCCAACGAGGGGCTCCAAGAGACCCAGTACTTC. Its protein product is CANEGLQETQYF.

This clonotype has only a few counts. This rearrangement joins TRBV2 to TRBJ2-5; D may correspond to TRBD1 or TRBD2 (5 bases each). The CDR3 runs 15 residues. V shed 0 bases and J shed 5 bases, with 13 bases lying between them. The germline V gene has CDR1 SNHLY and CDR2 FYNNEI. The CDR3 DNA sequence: TGTGCCAGCAGTGAAGCATTGGGGGAAGGGGAGACCCAGTACTTC. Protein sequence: CASSEALGEGETQYF.

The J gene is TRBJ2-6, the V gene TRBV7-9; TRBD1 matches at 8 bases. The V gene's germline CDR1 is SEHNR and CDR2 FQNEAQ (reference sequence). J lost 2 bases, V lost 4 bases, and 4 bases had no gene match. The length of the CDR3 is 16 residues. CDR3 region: CASSYGQGTGANVLTF. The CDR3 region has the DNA TGTGCCAGCAGCTACGGACAGGGTACTGGGGCCAACGTCCTGACTTTC.

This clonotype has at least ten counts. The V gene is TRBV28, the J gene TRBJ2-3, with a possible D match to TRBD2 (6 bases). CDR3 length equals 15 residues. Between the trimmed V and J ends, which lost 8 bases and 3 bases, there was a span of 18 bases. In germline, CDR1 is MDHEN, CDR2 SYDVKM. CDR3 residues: CASHPRGRGTDTQYF. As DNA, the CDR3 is TGTGCCAGCCACCCCCGAGGTCGGGGGACAGATACGCAGTATTTT. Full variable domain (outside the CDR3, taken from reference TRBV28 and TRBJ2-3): DVKVTQSSRYLVKRTGEKVFLECVQDMDHENMFWYRQDPGLGLRLIYFSYDVKMKEKGDIPEGYSVSREKKERFSLILESASTNQTSMYLCASHPRGRGTDTQYFGPGTRLTVL.

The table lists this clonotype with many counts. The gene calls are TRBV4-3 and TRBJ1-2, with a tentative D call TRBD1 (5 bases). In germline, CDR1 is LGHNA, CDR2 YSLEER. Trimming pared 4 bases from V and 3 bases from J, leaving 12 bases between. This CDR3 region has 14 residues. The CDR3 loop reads CASSPGLRDYGYTF. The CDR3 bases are TGCGCCAGCAGCCCCGGCCTCAGGGACTATGGCTACACCTTC.

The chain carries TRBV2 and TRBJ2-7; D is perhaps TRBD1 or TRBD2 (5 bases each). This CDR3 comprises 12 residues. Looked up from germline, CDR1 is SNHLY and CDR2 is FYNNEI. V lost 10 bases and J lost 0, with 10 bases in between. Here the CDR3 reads CATGALSYEQYF. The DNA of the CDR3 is TGTGCCACCGGGGCCCTCTCCTACGAGCAGTACTTC.